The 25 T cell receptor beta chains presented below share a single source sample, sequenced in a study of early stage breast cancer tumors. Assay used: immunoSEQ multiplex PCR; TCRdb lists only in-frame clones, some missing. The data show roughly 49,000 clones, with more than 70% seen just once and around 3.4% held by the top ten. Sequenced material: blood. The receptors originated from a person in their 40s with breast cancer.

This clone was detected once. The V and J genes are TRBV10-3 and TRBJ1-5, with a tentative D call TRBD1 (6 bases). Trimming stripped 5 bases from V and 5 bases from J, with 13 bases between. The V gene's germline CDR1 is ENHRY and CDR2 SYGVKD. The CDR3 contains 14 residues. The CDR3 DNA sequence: TGTGCCATCAGTAGTAGAGGGGGGGATCAGCCCCAGCATTTT. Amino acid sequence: CAISSRGGDQPQHF.

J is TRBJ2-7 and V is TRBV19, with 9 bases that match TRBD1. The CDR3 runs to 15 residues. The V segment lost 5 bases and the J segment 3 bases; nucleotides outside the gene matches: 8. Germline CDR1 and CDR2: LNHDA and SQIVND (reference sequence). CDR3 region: CASSDSGQGIYEQYF. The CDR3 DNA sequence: TGTGCCAGTAGTGATTCGGGACAGGGTATCTACGAGCAGTACTTC.

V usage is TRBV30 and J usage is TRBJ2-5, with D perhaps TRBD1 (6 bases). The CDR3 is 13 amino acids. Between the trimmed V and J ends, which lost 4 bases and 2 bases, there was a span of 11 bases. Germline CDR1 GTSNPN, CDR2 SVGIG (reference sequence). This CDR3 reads CAWTQGNQETQYF. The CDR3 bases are TGTGCCTGGACTCAGGGGAATCAAGAGACCCAGTACTTC.

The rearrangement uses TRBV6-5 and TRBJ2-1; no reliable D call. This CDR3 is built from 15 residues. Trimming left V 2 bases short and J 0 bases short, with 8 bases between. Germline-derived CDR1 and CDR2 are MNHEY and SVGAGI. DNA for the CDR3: TGTGCCAGCAGTTACGCTCAAAGCTCCTACAATGAGCAGTTCTTC. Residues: CASSYAQSSYNEQFF.

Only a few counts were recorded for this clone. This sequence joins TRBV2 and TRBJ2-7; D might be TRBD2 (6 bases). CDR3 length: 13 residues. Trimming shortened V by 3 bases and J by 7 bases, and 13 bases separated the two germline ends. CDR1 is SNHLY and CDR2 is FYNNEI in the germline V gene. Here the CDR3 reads CASSDPTRGEQYF. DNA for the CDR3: TGTGCCAGCAGTGATCCCACCCGGGGGGAGCAGTACTTC.

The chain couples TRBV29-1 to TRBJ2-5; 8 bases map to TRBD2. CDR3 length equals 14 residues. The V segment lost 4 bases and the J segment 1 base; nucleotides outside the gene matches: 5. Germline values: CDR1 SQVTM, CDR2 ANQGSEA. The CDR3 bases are TGCAGCGTTGCTTTAGCGGGGATCCAAGAGACCCAGTACTTC. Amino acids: CSVALAGIQETQYF. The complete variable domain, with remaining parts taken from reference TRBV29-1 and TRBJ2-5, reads SAVISQKPSRDICQRGTSLTIQCQVDSQVTMMFWYRQQPGQSLTLIATANQGSEATYESGFVIDKFPISRPNLTFSTLTVSNMSPEDSSIYLCSVALAGIQETQYFGPGTRLLVL.

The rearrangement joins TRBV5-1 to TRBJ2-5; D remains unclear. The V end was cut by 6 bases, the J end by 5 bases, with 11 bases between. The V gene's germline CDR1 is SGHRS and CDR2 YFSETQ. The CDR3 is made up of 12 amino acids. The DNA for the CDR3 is TGCGCCAGCAAGGACCGCCGGGAGACCCAGTACTTC. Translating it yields CASKDRRETQYF. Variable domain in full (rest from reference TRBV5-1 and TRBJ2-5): KAGVTQTPRYLIKTRGQQVTLSCSPISGHRSVSWYQQTPGQGLQFLFEYFSETQRNKGNFPGRFSGRQFSNSRSEMNVSTLELGDSALYLCASKDRRETQYFGPGTRLLVL.

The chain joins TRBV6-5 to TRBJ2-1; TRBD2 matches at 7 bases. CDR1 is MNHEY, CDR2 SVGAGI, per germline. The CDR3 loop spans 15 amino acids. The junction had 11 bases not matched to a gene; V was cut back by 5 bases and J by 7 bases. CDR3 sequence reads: CASSTGGHSTNEQFF. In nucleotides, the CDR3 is TGTGCCAGCAGTACGGGAGGACACTCTACTAATGAGCAGTTCTTC.

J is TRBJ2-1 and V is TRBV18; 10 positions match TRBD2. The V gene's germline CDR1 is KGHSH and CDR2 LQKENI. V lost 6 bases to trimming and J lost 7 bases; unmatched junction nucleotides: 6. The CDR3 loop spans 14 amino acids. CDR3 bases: TGTGCCAGCTCGCTTCTAGCGGGAGCGAATGAGCAGTTCTTC. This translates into CASSLLAGANEQFF. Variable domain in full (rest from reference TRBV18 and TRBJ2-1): NAGVMQNPRHLVRRRGQEARLRCSPMKGHSHVYWYRQLPEEGLKFMVYLQKENIIDESGMPKERFSAEFPKEGPSILRIQQVVRGDSAAYFCASSLLAGANEQFFGPGTRLTVL.

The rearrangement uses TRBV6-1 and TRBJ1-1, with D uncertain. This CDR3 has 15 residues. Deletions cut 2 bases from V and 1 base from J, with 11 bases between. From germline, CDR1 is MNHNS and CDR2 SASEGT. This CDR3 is CASSETVSRNTEAFF. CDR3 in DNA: TGTGCCAGCAGTGAAACTGTCAGCAGGAACACTGAAGCTTTCTTT.

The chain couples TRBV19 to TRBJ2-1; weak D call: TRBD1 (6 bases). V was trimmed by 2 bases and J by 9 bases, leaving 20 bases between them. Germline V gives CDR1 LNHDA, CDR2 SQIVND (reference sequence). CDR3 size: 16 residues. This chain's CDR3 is CASSIWGLGRDGEQFF. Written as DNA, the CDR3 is TGTGCCAGTAGTATATGGGGGCTTGGCAGGGATGGTGAGCAGTTCTTC.

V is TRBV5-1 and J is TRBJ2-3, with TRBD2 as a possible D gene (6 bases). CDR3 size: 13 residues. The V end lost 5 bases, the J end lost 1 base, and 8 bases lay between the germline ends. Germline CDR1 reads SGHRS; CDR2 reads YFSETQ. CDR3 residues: CASRGGRTDTQYF. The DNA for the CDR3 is TGCGCCAGCAGAGGAGGGCGCACAGATACGCAGTATTTT.

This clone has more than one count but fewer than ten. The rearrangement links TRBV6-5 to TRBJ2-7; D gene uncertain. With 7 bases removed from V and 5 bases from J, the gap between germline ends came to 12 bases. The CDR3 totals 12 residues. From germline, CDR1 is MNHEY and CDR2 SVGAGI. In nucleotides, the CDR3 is TGTGCCAGCATAACCCCCGCGAACGAGCAGTACTTC. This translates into CASITPANEQYF.

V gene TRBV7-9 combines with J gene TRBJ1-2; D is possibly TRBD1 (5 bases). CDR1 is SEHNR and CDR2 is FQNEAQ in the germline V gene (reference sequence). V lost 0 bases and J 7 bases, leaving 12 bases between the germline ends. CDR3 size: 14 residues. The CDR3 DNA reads TGTGCCAGCAGCTTAGCACAGGCCCGGAGTGGCTACACCTTC. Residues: CASSLAQARSGYTF.

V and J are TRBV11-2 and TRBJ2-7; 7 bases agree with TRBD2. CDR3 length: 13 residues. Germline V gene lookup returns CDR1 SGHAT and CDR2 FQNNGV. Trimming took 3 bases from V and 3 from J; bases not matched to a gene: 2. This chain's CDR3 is CASSLGGSYEQYF. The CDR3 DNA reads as TGTGCCAGCAGCTTGGGGGGGAGCTACGAGCAGTACTTC.

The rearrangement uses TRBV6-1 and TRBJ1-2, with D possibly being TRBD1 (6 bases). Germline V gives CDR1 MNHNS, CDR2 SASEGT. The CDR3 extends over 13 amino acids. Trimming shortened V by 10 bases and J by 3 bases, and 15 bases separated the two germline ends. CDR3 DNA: TGTGCCACCCGTCCGACAGGTTACTATGGCTACACCTTC. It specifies CATRPTGYYGYTF.

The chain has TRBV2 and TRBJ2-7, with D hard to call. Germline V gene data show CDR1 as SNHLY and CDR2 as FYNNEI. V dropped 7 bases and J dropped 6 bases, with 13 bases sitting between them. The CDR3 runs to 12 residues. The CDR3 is CASTDGRFEQYF. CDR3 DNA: TGTGCCAGCACCGACGGGCGGTTCGAGCAGTACTTC.

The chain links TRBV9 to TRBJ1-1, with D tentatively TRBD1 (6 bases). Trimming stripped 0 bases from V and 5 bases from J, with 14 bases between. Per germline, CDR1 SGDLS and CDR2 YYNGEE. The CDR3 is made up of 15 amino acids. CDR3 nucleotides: TGTGCCAGCAGCGTAGATATAGGGGGATGGACTGAAGCTTTCTTT. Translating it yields CASSVDIGGWTEAFF.

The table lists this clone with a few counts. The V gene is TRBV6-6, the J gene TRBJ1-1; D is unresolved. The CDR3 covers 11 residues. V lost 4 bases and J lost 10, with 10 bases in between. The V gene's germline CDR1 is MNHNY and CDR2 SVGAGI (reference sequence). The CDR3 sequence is CASSSTLRAFF. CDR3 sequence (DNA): TGTGCCAGCAGTTCGACTCTAAGAGCTTTCTTT.

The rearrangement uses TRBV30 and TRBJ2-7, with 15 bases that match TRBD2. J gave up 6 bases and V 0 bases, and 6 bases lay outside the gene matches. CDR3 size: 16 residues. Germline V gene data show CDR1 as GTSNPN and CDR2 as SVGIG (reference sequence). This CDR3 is CAWSVGTSGRRGEQYF. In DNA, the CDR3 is TGTGCCTGGAGTGTAGGGACTAGCGGGAGGAGAGGCGAGCAGTACTTC.

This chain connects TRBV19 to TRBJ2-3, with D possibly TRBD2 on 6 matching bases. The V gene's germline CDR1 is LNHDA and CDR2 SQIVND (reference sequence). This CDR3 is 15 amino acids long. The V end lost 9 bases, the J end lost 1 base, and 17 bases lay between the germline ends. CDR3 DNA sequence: TGTGCCAGCTCAGGTCGGCGGGGAGGCACAGATACGCAGTATTTT. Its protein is CASSGRRGGTDTQYF. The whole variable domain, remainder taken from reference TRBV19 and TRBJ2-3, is DGGITQSPKYLFRKEGQNVTLSCEQNLNHDAMYWYRQDPGQGLRLIYYSQIVNDFQKGDIAEGYSVSREKKESFPLTVTSAQKNPTAFYLCASSGRRGGTDTQYFGPGTRLTVL.

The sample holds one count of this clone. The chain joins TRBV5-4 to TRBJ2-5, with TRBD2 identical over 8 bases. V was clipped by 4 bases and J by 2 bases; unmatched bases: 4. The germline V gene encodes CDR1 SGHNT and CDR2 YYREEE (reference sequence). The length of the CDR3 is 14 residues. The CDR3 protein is CASSPGLEQETQYF. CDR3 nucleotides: TGTGCCAGCAGCCCGGGACTAGAACAAGAGACCCAGTACTTC.

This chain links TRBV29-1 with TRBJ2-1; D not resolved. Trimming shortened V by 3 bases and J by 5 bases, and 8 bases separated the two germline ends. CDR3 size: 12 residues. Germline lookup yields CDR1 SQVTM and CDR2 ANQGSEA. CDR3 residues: CSVDSNDNEQFF. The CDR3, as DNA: TGCAGCGTTGATTCCAACGACAATGAGCAGTTCTTC.

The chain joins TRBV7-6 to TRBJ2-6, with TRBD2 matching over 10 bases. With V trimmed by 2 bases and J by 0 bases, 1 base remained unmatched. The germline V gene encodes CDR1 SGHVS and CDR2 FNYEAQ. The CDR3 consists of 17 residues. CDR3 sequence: CASSLLAGGSGANVLTF. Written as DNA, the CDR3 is TGTGCCAGCAGCTTATTAGCGGGAGGCTCTGGGGCCAACGTCCTGACTTTC.

The CDR3 here is CASRLTSGAGELFF. Here the CDR3 DNA reads TGTGCCAGCAGGCTGACTAGCGGGGCCGGGGAGCTGTTTTTT. V gene TRBV6-5 combines with J gene TRBJ2-2; 11 nucleotides agree with TRBD2. V lost 6 bases to trimming and J lost 6 bases; unmatched junction nucleotides: 3. The CDR3 covers 14 residues. Germline V gene data show CDR1 as MNHEY and CDR2 as SVGAGI.